This T cell receptor (beta chain) was sequenced in a study of cytomegalovirus exposure and HLA in healthy donors. In the study overall: The 110 or so validation repertoires, a later analysis reported, used the same platform as the 666 first-cohort repertoires.

Findings and caveats of the study: In the 130 or so validation repertoires, roughly 94% of cluster scores exceeded 0, per a later analysis.

Trimming removed 5 bases from V and 5 bases from J, with 16 bases in between. The germline gives CDR1 MDHEN, CDR2 SYDVKM. CDR3 size: 15 residues. As concerns this clone: Its cognate antigen is unknown.

Libraries were prepared by immunoSEQ multiplex PCR; TCRdb keeps only in-frame clonotypes and omits some of them. The repertoire holds about 78,000 clones, 95% to 97% seen once, with 1.6% in the top ten. This sequence was found in a man aged 18 to 29 in good health and CMV-seropositive. V gene TRBV28 combines with J gene TRBJ2-1, with D tentatively TRBD2 (6 bases). The sequencing sample was made of PBMCs. The chain's CDR3 is CASSPGGLRDNEQFF. In nucleotides, the CDR3 is TGTGCCAGCAGTCCCGGGGGATTGAGAGACAATGAGCAGTTCTTC. Full variable domain (rest looked up from reference TRBV28 and TRBJ2-1): DVKVTQSSRYLVKRTGEKVFLECVQDMDHENMFWYRQDPGLGLRLIYFSYDVKMKEKGDIPEGYSVSREKKERFSLILESASTNQTSMYLCASSPGGLRDNEQFFGPGTRLTVL.